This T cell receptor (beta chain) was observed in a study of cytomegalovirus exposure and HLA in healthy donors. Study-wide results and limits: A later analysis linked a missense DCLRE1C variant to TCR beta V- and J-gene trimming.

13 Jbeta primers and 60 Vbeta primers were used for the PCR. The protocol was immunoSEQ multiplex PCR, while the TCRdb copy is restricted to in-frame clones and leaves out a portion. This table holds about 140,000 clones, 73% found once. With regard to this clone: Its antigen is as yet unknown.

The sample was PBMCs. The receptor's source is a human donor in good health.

The CDR3 loop reads CASTTSGRPTGELFF. The DNA for the CDR3 is TGTGCCAGCACTACTAGCGGGAGGCCCACCGGGGAGCTGTTTTTT. The V call is TRBV11-2, the J call TRBJ2-2, with 12 nucleotides matching TRBD2. V was clipped by 7 bases and J by 4 bases; unmatched bases: 4. The CDR3 contains 15 residues. Per the germline V gene, CDR1 is SGHAT and CDR2 is FQNNGV. The full variable domain, in which reference TRBV11-2 and TRBJ2-2 provide the parts outside the CDR3, is EAGVAQSPRYKIIEKRQSVAFWCNPISGHATLYWYQQILGQGPKLLIQFQNNGVVDDSQLPKDRFSAERLKGVDSTLKIQPAKLEDSAVYLCASTTSGRPTGELFFGEGSRLTVL.